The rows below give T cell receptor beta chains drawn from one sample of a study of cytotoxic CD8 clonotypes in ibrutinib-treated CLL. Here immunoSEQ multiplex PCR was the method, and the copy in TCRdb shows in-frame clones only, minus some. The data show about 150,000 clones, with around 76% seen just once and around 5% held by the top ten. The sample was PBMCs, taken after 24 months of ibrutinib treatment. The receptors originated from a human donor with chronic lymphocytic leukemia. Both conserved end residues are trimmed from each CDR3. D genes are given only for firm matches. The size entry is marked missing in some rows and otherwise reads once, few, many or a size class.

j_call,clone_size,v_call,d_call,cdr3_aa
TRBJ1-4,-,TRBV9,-,ASSVADGEKLF
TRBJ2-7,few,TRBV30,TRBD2,AWSLGGDYEQY
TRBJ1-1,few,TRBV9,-,ASSVGVLNTEAF
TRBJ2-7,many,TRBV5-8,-,ASRGANSYEQY
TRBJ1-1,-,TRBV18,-,ASSGAGTNTEAF
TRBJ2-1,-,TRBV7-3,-,ASSPTGVGYNEQF
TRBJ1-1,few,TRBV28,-,ASTSPGGTLGAMNTEAF
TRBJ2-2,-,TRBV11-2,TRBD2,ASSASGGAGELF
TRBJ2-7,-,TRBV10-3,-,AISPGERTYEQY
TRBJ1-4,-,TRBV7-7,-,ASSQDKGATNEKLF
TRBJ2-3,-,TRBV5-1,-,ASSLDVGDTQY
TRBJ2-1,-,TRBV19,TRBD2,ASSGGLALPSYNEQF
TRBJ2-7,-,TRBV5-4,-,ASSEAPSEQY
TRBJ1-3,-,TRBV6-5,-,ASSYGGSSGNTIY
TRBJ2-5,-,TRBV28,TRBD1,ASSTPGTGGETQY
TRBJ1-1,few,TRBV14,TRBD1,ASSLWTGAEAF
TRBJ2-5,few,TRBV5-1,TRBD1,ASSRGQGQETQY
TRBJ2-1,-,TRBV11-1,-,ASSFRGNYNEQF
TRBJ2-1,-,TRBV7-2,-,ASSPAWGEEQF
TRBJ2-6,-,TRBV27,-,ASSLLGQVGSSGANVLT
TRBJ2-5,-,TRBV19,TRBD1,ASTPPGTGGGETQY
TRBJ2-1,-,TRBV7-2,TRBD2,ASSPGKRDGGEQF
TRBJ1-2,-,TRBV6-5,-,ASSYSGEVSSGYT
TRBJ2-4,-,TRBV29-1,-,SVEGTQGPPNIQY
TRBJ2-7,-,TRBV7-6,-,ASSLPPRPEGGWYEQY
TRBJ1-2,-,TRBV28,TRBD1,ASSLSVTGGDGYT
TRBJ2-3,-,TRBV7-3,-,ASSPRAPDTQY
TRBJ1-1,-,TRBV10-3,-,AISLGQEAF
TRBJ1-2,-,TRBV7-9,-,ASSQDRVGKTGYT
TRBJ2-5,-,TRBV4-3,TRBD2,ASSQAYGGAGTQY
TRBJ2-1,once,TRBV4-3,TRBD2,ASSQEGRRGEQF
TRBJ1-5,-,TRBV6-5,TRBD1,ASRLGQVDQPQH
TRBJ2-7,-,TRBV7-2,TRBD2,ASSPPGGEQY
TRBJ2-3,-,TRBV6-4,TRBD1,ASSNGQGPTDTQY
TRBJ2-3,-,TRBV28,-,ASSLPGGDTQY
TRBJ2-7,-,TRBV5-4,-,ASRAGSSYEQY
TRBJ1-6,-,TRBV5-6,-,ASSLGAHDSPLH
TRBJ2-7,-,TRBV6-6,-,ASTHRGLTYEQY
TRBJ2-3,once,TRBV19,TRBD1,ASSPRQGFGTDTQY
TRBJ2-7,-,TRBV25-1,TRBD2,ASGRTSPYEQY
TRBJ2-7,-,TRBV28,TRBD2,ASSARGVGYEQY
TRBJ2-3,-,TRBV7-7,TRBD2,ASSPGTSGADTQY
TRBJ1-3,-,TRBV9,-,ASSVVSSGNTIY
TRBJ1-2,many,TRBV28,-,ASTTHQGYT
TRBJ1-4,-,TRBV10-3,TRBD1,ATRDSQGEKLF
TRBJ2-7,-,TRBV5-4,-,ASSSSYEQY
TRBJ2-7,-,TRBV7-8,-,ASSLGSAYEQY
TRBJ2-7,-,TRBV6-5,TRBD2,ASSRRLARKYEQY
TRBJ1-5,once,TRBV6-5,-,ASSYSGAGAQH
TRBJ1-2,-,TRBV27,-,ASSFYGGSGYT
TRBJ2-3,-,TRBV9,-,ASSEIGVGTDTQY
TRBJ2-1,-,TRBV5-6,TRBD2,ASSLASGGLAGFGEQF
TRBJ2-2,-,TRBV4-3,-,ASSQEWGAAGDANTGELF
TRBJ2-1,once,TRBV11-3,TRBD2,ASSLGSGEGDEQF
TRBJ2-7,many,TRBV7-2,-,ASSLVGGTYEQY